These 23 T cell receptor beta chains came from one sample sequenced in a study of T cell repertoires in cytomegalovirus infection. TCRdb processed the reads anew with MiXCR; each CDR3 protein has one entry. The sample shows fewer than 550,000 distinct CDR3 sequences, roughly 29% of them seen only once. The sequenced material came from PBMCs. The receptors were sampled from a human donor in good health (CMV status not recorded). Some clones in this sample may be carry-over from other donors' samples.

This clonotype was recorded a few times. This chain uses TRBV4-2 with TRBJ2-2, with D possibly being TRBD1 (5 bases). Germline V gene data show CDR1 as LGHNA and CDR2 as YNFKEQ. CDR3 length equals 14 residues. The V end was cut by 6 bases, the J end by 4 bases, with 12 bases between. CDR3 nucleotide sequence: TGTGCCAGCAGTTATACAGGCTCCACCGGGGAGCTGTTTTTT. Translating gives CASSYTGSTGELFF.

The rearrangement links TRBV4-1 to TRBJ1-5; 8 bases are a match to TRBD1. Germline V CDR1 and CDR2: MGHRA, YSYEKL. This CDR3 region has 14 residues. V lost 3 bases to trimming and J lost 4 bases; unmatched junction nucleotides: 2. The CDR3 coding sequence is TGCGCCAGCAGCCAGGGGACAGGAAATCAGCCCCAGCATTTT. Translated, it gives CASSQGTGNQPQHF.

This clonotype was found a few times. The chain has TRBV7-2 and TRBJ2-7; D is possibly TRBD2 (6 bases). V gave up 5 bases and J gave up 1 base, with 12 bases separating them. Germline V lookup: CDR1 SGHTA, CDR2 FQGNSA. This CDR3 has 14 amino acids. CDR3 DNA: TGTGCCAGCAGCCCCCTGGGGGGATCCTACGAGCAGTACGTC. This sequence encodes CASSPLGGSYEQYV.

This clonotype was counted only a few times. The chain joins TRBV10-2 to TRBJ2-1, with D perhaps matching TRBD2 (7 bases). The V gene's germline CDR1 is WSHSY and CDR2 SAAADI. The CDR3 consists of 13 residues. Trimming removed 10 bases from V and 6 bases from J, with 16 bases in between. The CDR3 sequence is CATRLAGANEQFF. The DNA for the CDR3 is TGCGCCACCCGACTTGCGGGGGCCAATGAGCAGTTCTTC.

CDR3 region: CASSQDGADSHYGYTF. The CDR3, as DNA: TGCGCCAGCAGCCAAGACGGAGCGGACAGCCACTATGGCTACACCTTC. The chain carries TRBV4-3 and TRBJ1-2; D is perhaps TRBD1 (6 bases). Trimming took off 0 bases at V and 3 bases at J, with 14 bases between the two ends. Germline loops: CDR1 LGHNA, CDR2 YSLEER. The CDR3 length is 16 residues.

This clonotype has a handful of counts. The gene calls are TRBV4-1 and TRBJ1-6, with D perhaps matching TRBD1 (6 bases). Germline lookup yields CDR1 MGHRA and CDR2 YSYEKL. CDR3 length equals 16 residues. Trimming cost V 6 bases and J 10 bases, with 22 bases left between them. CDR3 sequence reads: CASRNQRAGVESPLHF. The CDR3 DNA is TGCGCCAGCAGAAACCAGAGGGCAGGGGTAGAATCACCCCTCCACTTT.

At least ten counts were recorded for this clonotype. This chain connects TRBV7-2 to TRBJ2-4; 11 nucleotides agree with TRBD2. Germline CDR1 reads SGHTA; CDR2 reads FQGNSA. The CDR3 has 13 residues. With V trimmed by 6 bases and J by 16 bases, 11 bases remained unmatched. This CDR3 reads CASRQIAGGLPYF. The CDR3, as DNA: TGTGCCAGCAGACAAATAGCGGGAGGGCTCCCCTACTTC.

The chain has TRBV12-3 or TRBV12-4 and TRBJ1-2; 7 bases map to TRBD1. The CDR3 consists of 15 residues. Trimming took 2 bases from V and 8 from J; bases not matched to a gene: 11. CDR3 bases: TGTGCCAGCAGTTTAAGACAGGGTATTTTGAGCGGCTACACCTTC. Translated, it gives CASSLRQGILSGYTF.

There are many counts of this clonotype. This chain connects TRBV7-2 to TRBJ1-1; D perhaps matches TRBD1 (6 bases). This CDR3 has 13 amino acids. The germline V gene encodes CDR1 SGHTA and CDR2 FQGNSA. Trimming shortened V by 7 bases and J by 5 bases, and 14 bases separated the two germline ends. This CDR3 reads CASTQGGGTEAFF. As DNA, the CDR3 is TGTGCCAGCACCCAGGGAGGGGGTACTGAAGCTTTCTTT.

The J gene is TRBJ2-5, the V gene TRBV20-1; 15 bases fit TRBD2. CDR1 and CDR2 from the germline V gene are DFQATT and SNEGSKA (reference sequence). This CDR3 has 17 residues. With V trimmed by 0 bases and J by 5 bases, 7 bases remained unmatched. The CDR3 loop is CSARDPGLAGGVETQYF. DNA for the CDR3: TGCAGTGCTAGAGACCCGGGACTAGCGGGAGGTGTGGAGACCCAGTACTTC.

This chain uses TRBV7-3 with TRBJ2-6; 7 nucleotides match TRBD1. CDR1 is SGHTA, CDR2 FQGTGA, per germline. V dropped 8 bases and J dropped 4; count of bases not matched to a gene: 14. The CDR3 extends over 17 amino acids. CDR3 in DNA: TGTGCCAGCGCCCAGACAGGGCGAGATCAAGGGGCCAACGTCCTGACTTTC. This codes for CASAQTGRDQGANVLTF.

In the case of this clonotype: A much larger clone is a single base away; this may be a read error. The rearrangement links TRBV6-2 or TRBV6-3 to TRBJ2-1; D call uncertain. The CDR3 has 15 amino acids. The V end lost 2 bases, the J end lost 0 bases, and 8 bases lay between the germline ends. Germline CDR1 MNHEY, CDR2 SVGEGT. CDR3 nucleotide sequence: TGTGCCAGCAGTTACGGAGACGCCTCCTACAATGAGCAGTTCTTC. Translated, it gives CASSYGDASYNEQFF.

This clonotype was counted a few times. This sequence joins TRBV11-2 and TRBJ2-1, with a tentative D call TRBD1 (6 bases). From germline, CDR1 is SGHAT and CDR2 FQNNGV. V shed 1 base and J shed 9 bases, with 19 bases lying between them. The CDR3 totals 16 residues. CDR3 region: CASSLGRAGAYGEQFF. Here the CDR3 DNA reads TGTGCCAGCAGCTTAGGGCGGGCAGGGGCATACGGTGAGCAGTTCTTC.

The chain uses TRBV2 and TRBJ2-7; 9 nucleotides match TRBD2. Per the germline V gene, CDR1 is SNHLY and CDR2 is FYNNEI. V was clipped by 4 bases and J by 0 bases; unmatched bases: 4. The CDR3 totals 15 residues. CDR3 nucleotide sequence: TGTGCCAGCAGTGCGGGACTAGCCAGCTCCTACGAGCAGTACGTC. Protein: CASSAGLASSYEQYV.

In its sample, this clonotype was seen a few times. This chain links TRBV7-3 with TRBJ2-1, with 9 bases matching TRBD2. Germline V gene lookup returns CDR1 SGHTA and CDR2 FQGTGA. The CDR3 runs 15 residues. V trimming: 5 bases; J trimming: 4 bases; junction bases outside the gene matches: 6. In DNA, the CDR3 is TGTGCCAGCAGCCTCGGGACTAGCCTATACAATGAGCAGTTCTTC. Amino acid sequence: CASSLGTSLYNEQFF.

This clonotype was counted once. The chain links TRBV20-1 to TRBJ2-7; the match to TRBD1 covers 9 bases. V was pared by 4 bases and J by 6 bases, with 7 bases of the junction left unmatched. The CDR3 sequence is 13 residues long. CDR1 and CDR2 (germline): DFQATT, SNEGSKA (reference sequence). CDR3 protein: CSANRDRDGEQYF. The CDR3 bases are TGCAGTGCTAACCGGGACAGGGACGGCGAGCAGTACTTC.

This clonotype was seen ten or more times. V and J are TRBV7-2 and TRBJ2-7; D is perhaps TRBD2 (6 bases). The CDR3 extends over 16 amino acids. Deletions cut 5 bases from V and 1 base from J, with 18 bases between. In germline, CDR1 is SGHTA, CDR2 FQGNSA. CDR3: CASSPEPSEGSYEQYF. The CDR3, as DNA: TGTGCCAGCAGCCCAGAGCCTAGCGAGGGGTCCTACGAGCAGTACTTC.

CDR3 amino acids: CSARGSVEFEYEQFF. The CDR3 nucleotides are TGCAGTGCTAGAGGGTCTGTCGAGTTTGAATATGAGCAGTTCTTC. V usage is TRBV20-1 and J usage is TRBJ2-1; D uncertain. The ends were cut back, 1 base at V and 8 bases at J, with 18 bases in the middle. Germline CDR1 reads DFQATT; CDR2 reads SNEGSKA (reference sequence). This CDR3 has 15 residues.

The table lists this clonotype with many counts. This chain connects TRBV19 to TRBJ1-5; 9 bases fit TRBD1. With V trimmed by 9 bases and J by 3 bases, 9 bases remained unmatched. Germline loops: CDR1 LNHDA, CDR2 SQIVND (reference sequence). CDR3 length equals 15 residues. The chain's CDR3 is CASSSGTGSNQPQHF. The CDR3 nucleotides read TGTGCCAGCAGCTCCGGGACAGGGTCCAATCAGCCCCAGCATTTT.

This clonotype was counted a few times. The CDR3 protein is CASSIEASDYNEQFF. CDR3 nucleotide sequence: TGTGCCAGTAGTATAGAGGCTAGCGACTACAATGAGCAGTTCTTC. This sequence joins TRBV19 and TRBJ2-1; D is perhaps TRBD2 (6 bases). Trimming shortened V by 0 bases and J by 3 bases, and 9 bases separated the two germline ends. The CDR3 is 15 amino acids. Germline CDR1 reads LNHDA; CDR2 reads SQIVND (reference sequence).

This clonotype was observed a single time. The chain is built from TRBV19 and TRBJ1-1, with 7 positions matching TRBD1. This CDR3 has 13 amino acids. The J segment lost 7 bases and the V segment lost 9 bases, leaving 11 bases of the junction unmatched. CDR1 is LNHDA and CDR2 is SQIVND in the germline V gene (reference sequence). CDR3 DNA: TGTGCCAGCACACTAAGGGGGCTCGGTGAAGCTTTCTTT. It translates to CASTLRGLGEAFF.

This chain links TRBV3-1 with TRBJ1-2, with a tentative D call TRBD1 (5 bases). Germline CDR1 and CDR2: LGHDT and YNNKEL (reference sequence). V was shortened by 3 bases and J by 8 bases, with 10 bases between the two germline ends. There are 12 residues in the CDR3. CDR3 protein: CASSHTGGGYTF. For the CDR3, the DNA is TGTGCCAGCAGCCATACAGGCGGGGGCTACACCTTC.

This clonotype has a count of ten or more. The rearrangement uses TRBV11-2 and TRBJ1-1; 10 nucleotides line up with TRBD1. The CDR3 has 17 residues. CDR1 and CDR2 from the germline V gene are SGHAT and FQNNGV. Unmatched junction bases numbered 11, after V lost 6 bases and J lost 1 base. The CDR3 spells CASRKPGQGKRNTEAFF. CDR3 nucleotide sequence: TGTGCCAGCAGGAAACCGGGACAGGGGAAACGGAACACTGAAGCTTTCTTT.